This T cell receptor (beta chain) was recovered during a study of monozygotic twins with inflammatory bowel disease. As to this clonotype: Its antigen is as yet unknown.

Whole-study results and caveats: Concordance status among twins (concordant versus discordant) showed no link to repertoire similarity, possibly from limited power.

It was about 3,400 ng of total RNA that each TCR library used. The template switching step added UMIs that contained a 6-nucleotide sample barcode. TCRdb reprocessed the 5' RACE reads, with one entry per CDR3 protein and no DNA. The listing contains approximately 330,000 distinct CDR3 sequences. This TCR derives from a human donor with ulcerative colitis or Crohn's disease, or a healthy co-twin of an affected twin (not recorded which). The specimen sequenced was blood.

CDR3 loop: CAERLAGAIEQFF. The chain uses TRBV7-2 and TRBJ2-1; TCRdb proposes TRBD2, but this gene call is untestable without DNA. CDR1 is SGHTA, CDR2 FQGNSA, per germline. This CDR3 comprises 13 residues.